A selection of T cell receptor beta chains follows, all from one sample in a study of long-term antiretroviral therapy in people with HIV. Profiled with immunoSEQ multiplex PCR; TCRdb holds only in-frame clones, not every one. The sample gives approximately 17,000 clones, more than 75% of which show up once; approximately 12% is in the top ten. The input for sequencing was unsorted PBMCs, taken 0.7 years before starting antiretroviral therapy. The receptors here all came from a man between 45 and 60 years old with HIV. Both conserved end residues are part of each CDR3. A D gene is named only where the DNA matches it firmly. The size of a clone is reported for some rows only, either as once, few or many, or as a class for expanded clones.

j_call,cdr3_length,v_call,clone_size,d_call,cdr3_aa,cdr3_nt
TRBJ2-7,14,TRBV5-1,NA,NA,CASSLTASGDEQYF,TGCGCCAGCAGCTTGACGGCGTCGGGGGACGAGCAGTACTTC
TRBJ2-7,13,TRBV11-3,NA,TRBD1,CASSLVTGSVQYF,TGTGCCAGCAGCTTAGTGACAGGGTCCGTGCAGTACTTC
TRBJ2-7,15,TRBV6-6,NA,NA,CASSPGGNSAYEQYF,TGTGCCAGCAGTCCAGGGGGGAATTCGGCCTACGAGCAGTACTTC
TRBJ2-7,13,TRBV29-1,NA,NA,CSVEGLLGGEQYF,TGCAGCGTTGAAGGGCTTCTGGGGGGCGAGCAGTACTTC
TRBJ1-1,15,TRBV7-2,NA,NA,CASSLFRGGDTEAFF,TGTGCCAGCAGCTTATTCAGGGGTGGGGACACTGAAGCTTTCTTT
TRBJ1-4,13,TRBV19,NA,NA,CASSMARGEKLFF,TGTGCCAGTAGTATGGCGAGGGGGGAAAAACTGTTTTTT
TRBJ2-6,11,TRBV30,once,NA,CAWNGANVLTF,TGTGCCTGGAATGGGGCCAACGTCCTGACTTTC
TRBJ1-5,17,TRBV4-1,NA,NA,CASSQDRPGGWGQPQHF,TGCGCCAGCAGCCAAGATCGCCCCGGGGGCTGGGGTCAGCCCCAGCATTTT
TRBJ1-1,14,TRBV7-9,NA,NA,CASRNDGANTEAFF,TGTGCCAGCAGGAACGACGGGGCAAACACTGAAGCTTTCTTT
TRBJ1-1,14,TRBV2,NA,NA,CASSRADMNTEAFF,TGTGCCAGCAGTCGGGCAGATATGAACACTGAAGCTTTCTTT
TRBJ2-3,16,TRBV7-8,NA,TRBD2,CASSLDGAGEGDTQYF,TGTGCCAGCAGCTTAGATGGAGCGGGAGAGGGAGATACGCAGTATTTT
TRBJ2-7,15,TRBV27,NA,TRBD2,CASRGAGGPNYEQYF,TGTGCCAGCAGGGGTGCGGGGGGTCCGAACTACGAGCAGTACTTC
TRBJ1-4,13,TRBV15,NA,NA,CATGRTVNEKLFF,TGTGCCACCGGTCGGACAGTAAATGAAAAACTGTTTTTT
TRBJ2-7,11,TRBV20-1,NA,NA,CSAREGSEQYF,TGCAGTGCTAGAGAGGGTTCGGAGCAGTACTTC
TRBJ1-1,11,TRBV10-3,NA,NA,CAISELSEAFF,TGTGCCATCAGTGAGCTGTCAGAAGCTTTCTTT
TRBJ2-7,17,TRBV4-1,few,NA,CASSQQGAGGNRDEQYF,TGCGCCAGCAGCCAACAAGGAGCTGGGGGTAATAGGGACGAGCAGTACTTC
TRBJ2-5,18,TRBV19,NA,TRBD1,CASSISLSSSRDRGPQYF,TGTGCCAGTAGTATTAGTCTGTCGTCGTCCCGGGACAGGGGGCCCCAGTACTTC
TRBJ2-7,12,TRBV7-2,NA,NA,CASSLAVGEQYF,TGTGCCAGCAGCTTAGCCGTGGGGGAACAGTACTTC
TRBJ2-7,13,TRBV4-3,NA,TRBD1,CASSHYRGNEQYF,TGCGCCAGCAGCCATTACAGGGGAAACGAGCAGTACTTC
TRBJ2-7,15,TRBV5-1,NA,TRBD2,CASSLAAGDGYEQYF,TGCGCCAGCAGCTTGGCGGCGGGAGATGGCTACGAGCAGTACTTC
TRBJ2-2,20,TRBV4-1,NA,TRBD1,CASSVSSGTGVGRRTGELFF,TGCGCCAGCAGCGTAAGCAGTGGGACAGGGGTCGGGAGACGCACCGGGGAGCTGTTTTTT
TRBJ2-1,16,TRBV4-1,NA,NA,CASSRSTENSYNEQFF,TGCGCCAGCAGTAGGTCTACCGAGAACTCCTACAATGAGCAGTTCTTC
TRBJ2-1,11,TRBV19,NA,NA,CASNRVGEQFF,TGTGCCAGTAACAGGGTCGGTGAGCAGTTCTTC
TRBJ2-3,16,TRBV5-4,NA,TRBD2,CASSSDSGSGTDTQYF,TGTGCCAGCAGCTCCGATAGCGGGAGTGGGACAGATACGCAGTATTTT
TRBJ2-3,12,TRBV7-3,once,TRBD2,CASSPGLGMQYF,TGTGCCAGCAGCCCTGGACTAGGGATGCAGTATTTT
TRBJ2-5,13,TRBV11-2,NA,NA,CASSNSGGETQYF,TGTGCCAGCAGCAATAGCGGCGGGGAGACCCAGTACTTC
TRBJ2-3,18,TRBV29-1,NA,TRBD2,CSVGTSGRWLGDTDTQYF,TGCAGCGTTGGAACTAGCGGGAGATGGTTGGGGGACACAGATACGCAGTATTTT
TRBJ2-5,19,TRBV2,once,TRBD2,CASSPFPGLAGGGVETQYF,TGTGCCAGCAGTCCTTTTCCGGGACTAGCGGGAGGAGGAGTAGAGACCCAGTACTTC
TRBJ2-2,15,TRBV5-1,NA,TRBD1,CASSSRGQDTGELFF,TGCGCCAGCAGTTCTAGGGGGCAGGACACCGGGGAGCTGTTTTTT
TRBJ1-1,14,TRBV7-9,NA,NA,CASSLSRGTSEAFF,TGTGCCAGCAGCCTAAGTCGGGGGACGTCTGAAGCTTTCTTT
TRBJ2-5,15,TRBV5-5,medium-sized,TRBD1,CASSLLTGVRETQYF,TGTGCCAGCAGCTTACTGACAGGGGTTAGAGAGACCCAGTACTTC
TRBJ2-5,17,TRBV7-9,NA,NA,CATSRRGGQVVGETQYF,TGTGCCACCTCTCGTCGGGGAGGACAGGTGGTAGGAGAGACCCAGTACTTC
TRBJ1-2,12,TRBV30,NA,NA,CAWSVRGYGYTF,TGTGCCTGGAGTGTACGAGGGTATGGCTACACCTTC
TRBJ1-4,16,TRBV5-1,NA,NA,CASSPRETGWEEKLFF,TGCGCCAGCAGCCCAAGAGAGACAGGTTGGGAAGAAAAACTGTTTTTT
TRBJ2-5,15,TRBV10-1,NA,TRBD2,CASSSGSGVGETQYF,TGCGCCAGCAGTTCGGGAAGCGGGGTAGGAGAGACCCAGTACTTC
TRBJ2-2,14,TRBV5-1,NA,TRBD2,CASSLTSGGTWLFF,TGCGCCAGCAGCTTGACTAGCGGGGGTACGTGGCTGTTTTTT
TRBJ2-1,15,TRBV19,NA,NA,CASRALGGGVNEQFF,TGTGCCAGTAGGGCCTTGGGGGGCGGGGTAAATGAGCAGTTCTTC
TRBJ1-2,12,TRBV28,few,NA,CASTNSGRGYTF,TGTGCCAGCACTAACAGTGGGAGGGGCTACACCTTC
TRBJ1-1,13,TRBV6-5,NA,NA,CASTGAGATEAFF,TGTGCCAGCACCGGCGCGGGGGCTACTGAAGCTTTCTTT
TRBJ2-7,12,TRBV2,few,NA,CASSERGSEQYF,TGTGCCAGCAGTGAACGAGGCTCCGAGCAGTACTTC
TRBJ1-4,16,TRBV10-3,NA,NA,CAISERIAATNEKLFF,TGTGCCATCAGTGAGCGTATCGCCGCAACTAATGAAAAACTGTTTTTT
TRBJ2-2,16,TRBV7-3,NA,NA,CASSLYALGDTGELFF,TGTGCCAGCAGCTTATACGCTCTTGGGGACACCGGGGAGCTGTTTTTT
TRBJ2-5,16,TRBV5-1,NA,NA,CASSLGSGATMETQYF,TGCGCCAGCAGCTTGGGCTCAGGGGCGACCATGGAGACCCAGTACTTC
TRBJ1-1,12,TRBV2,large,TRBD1,CAIGQGGTEAFF,TGTGCCATAGGACAGGGAGGCACTGAAGCTTTCTTT
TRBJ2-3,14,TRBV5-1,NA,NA,CASSVQGSEDTQYF,TGCGCCAGCAGCGTCCAGGGGAGTGAAGATACGCAGTATTTT
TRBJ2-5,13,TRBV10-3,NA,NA,CAISGTFQETQYF,TGTGCCATCAGTGGGACATTTCAAGAGACCCAGTACTTC
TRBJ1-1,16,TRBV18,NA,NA,CASSPPSRGGGTEAFF,TGTGCCAGCTCACCACCCAGTAGAGGGGGAGGCACTGAAGCTTTCTTT
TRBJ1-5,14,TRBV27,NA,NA,CASAMAGAIQPQHF,TGTGCCAGCGCAATGGCGGGGGCCATTCAGCCCCAGCATTTT